The sample holds many counts of the clone carrying this T cell receptor (beta chain). The antigen remains unidentified. The source of the sample is a study of cytomegalovirus exposure and HLA in healthy donors. Only in-frame clones appear in the TCRdb table, and some are missing; sequencing was by immunoSEQ multiplex PCR. This table has approximately 200,000 clones, roughly three quarters appearing once. Study-wide results and caveats: The classifier was said to identify cytomegalovirus status with high specificity and sensitivity. Listed as cytomegalovirus-associated were over 150 TCR beta chains. While the bulk of TCR sequences proved rare, some public TCRs turned up in many donors.

The germline V and J ends were trimmed by 3 bases and 5 bases, with 2 bases remaining between them. Germline assignment: CDR1 MNHNS and CDR2 SASEGT. The CDR3 is 11 amino acids. The TCR originated in a woman in her 30s in good health and CMV-seronegative. The gene calls are TRBV6-1 and TRBJ2-1; the D is unclear. Sequenced: PBMCs. CDR3 loop: CASSDNNEQFF. The CDR3 DNA reads TGTGCCAGCAGTGATAACAATGAGCAGTTCTTC.